This is a list of T cell receptor beta chains from one sample in a study of Tregs in tolerant kidney transplant recipients. Some clones are missing from TCRdb's copy, which holds only in-frame ones; the method was immunoSEQ multiplex PCR. Of 98,000 or so clones listed, 90% are singletons. The specimen was CD4+ T cells from blood, collected before the transplant. These receptors originate from a human donor who received a combined kidney and bone marrow transplant. CDR3s include the opening cysteine and the closing phenylalanine or tryptophan. The D gene is left open where the match is weak. Clone size is not always given. Where it is, it says once, few, many or a class for expanded clones.

D gene	V gene	J gene	clone size	CDR3 protein	CDR3 DNA
NA	TRBV15	TRBJ1-5	NA	CATSRDNRGNQPQHF	TGTGCCACCAGCAGAGACAACAGAGGGAATCAGCCCCAGCATTTT
NA	TRBV5-8	TRBJ2-1	NA	CASSLGLSSSYNEQFF	TGTGCCAGCAGCTTGGGACTTTCGAGCTCCTACAATGAGCAGTTCTTC
NA	TRBV2	TRBJ1-1	NA	CASSFDRKDTEAFF	TGTGCCAGCAGTTTTGACAGGAAGGACACTGAAGCTTTCTTT
TRBD2	TRBV4-2	TRBJ2-1	NA	CASSNSGGAGDEQFF	TGTGCCAGCAGCAATAGCGGGGGCGCAGGGGATGAGCAGTTCTTC
NA	TRBV6-5	TRBJ2-2	NA	CASSYEGGPNTGELFF	TGTGCCAGCAGTTACGAGGGGGGGCCAAACACCGGGGAGCTGTTTTTT
NA	TRBV13	TRBJ1-4	NA	CASTIRQYNEKLFF	TGTGCCAGCACCATTCGACAGTATAATGAAAAACTGTTTTTT
TRBD2	TRBV7-2	TRBJ2-5	NA	CASSPQTSGGVETQYF	TGTGCCAGCAGTCCGCAGACTAGCGGGGGGGTCGAGACCCAGTACTTC
TRBD2	TRBV7-9	TRBJ2-3	NA	CASGIAGSDTQYF	TGTGCCAGCGGAATAGCGGGTTCAGATACGCAGTATTTT
NA	TRBV5-1	TRBJ2-7	NA	CASTPTPLATYEQYF	TGCGCCAGCACCCCAACCCCACTTGCGACCTACGAGCAGTACTTC
TRBD2	TRBV28	TRBJ2-1	NA	CASSPTLGSGRATLF	TGTGCCAGCAGCCCCACCCTAGGTAGCGGGAGGGCCACCCTCTTC
NA	TRBV6-5	TRBJ2-7	once	CASSYQAASYEQYF	TGTGCCAGCAGTTACCAGGCTGCCTCCTACGAGCAGTACTTC
NA	TRBV6-1	TRBJ2-1	NA	CASSEGMLASSVSNEQFF	TGTGCCAGCAGTGAAGGGATGCTAGCTTCCTCCGTTAGCAATGAGCAGTTCTTC
NA	TRBV5-1	TRBJ1-1	once	CASNDERGLNTEAFF	TGCGCCAGCAACGATGAGCGGGGGTTGAACACTGAAGCTTTCTTT
NA	TRBV5-4	TRBJ2-1	NA	CASSPGVEDFYNEQFF	TGTGCCAGCAGCCCAGGGGTTGAGGATTTCTACAATGAGCAGTTCTTC
NA	TRBV6-1	TRBJ2-3	NA	CASSAVPTDTQYF	TGTGCCAGCAGTGCGGTCCCCACAGATACGCAGTATTTT
TRBD2	TRBV28	TRBJ2-2	NA	CASSPVPAGVRTGELFF	TGTGCCAGCAGTCCCGTCCCAGCGGGAGTAAGGACCGGGGAGCTGTTTTTT
NA	TRBV5-1	TRBJ1-4	NA	CASSSRATNEKLFF	TGCGCCAGCAGCTCGAGGGCGACTAATGAAAAACTGTTTTTT
TRBD2	TRBV19	TRBJ2-7	NA	CASSSGRGAYEQYF	TGTGCCAGTAGCAGCGGGAGGGGGGCCTACGAGCAGTACTTC
NA	TRBV9	TRBJ1-4	NA	CASSAGFANEKLFF	TGTGCCAGCAGCGCAGGGTTTGCTAATGAAAAACTGTTTTTT
NA	TRBV28	TRBJ2-3	NA	CASGGSDTQYF	TGTGCCAGCGGCGGCTCAGATACGCAGTATTTT
TRBD2	TRBV5-1	TRBJ2-2	NA	CASSLDPSGRSGELFF	TGCGCCAGCAGCTTGGATCCTAGCGGGAGGTCCGGGGAGCTGTTTTTT
NA	TRBV10-3	TRBJ2-3	once	CAVSQRQSSVSTDTQYF	TGTGCCGTCAGTCAACGACAGTCCTCCGTTAGCACAGATACGCAGTATTTT
TRBD1	TRBV14	TRBJ2-5	NA	CASSHQLPGQRALETQYF	TGTGCCAGCAGCCACCAACTTCCGGGACAGAGAGCTTTGGAGACCCAGTACTTC
TRBD2	TRBV6-5	TRBJ2-1	NA	CASTRLAGYEQFF	TGTGCCAGCACCCGACTAGCGGGATATGAGCAGTTCTTC
TRBD2	TRBV11-3	TRBJ2-1	NA	CASSLQGLAANEQFF	TGTGCCAGCAGCTTACAAGGACTAGCGGCCAATGAGCAGTTCTTC
NA	TRBV10-2	TRBJ2-5	NA	CASSGLGRGAQETQYF	TGCGCCAGCAGTGGGTTAGGGCGGGGAGCCCAAGAGACCCAGTACTTC
NA	TRBV9	TRBJ1-2	NA	CASSADGPAGGYTF	TGTGCCAGCAGCGCCGACGGACCAGCGGGGGGCTACACCTTC